A single sample is the source of the 25 T cell receptor beta chains below, sequenced in a study of siplizumab effects on memory and regulatory T cells. Produced via immunoSEQ multiplex PCR; TCRdb's table is partial and in-frame only. The table records some 63,000 clones, 96% of them present only once. Material: naive CD8+ T cells sorted from blood. The origin of the receptors is a human donor in good health.

The gene calls are TRBV9 and TRBJ2-7; no clear D gene. With 4 bases removed from V and 1 base from J, the gap between germline ends came to 9 bases. CDR1 and CDR2 (germline): SGDLS, YYNGEE. There are 13 residues in the CDR3. The CDR3 sequence: CASSPSLSYEQYF. As DNA, the CDR3 is TGTGCCAGCAGCCCGTCTTTATCCTACGAGCAGTACTTC.

The chain combines TRBV27 with TRBJ1-5; D uncertain. Germline V gene data show CDR1 as MNHEY and CDR2 as SMNVEV (reference sequence). This CDR3 is 15 amino acids long. Trimming removed 3 bases at V and 4 bases at J, with 13 bases between. The CDR3 here is CASSLVGMGNQPQHF. The CDR3 DNA sequence: TGTGCCAGCAGTTTGGTGGGTATGGGTAATCAGCCCCAGCATTTT.

This rearrangement joins TRBV5-1 to TRBJ1-2, with D uncertain. The V gene lost 1 base and the J gene lost 3 bases, with 10 bases spanning the gap. Per germline, CDR1 SGHRS and CDR2 YFSETQ. The CDR3 extends over 14 amino acids. The DNA of the CDR3 is TGCGCCAGCAGCTTGCCCGGGGATCACTATGGCTACACCTTC. It yields the protein CASSLPGDHYGYTF.

This CDR3 is CASSEEEGVYGYTF. The CDR3 bases are TGTGCCAGCAGTGAAGAGGAGGGGGTCTATGGCTACACCTTC. J is TRBJ1-2 and V is TRBV6-1; weak D call: TRBD1 (6 bases). The length of the CDR3 is 14 residues. Germline V lookup: CDR1 MNHNS, CDR2 SASEGT. Trimming removed 1 base from V and 4 bases from J, with 10 bases in between.

This chain links TRBV4-2 with TRBJ2-1; 8 bases align to TRBD2. The CDR3 is 15 amino acids. J lost 3 bases, V lost 9 bases, and 10 bases had no gene match. Germline CDR1 and CDR2: LGHNA and YNFKEQ. CDR3 in amino acids: CASRPSGGFYNEQFF. In DNA form, the CDR3 reads TGTGCCAGTCGCCCCAGCGGGGGTTTCTACAATGAGCAGTTCTTC.

This chain links TRBV2 with TRBJ2-5; D unresolved. Germline assignment: CDR1 SNHLY and CDR2 FYNNEI. Trimming removed 7 bases at V and 4 bases at J, with 4 bases between. CDR3 length equals 10 residues. CDR3 sequence reads: CASILETQYF. The CDR3 nucleotides read TGTGCCAGCATCCTAGAGACCCAGTACTTC.

The CDR3 sequence is CASSPSWGWTGELFF. CDR3 nucleotides: TGCGCCAGCAGCCCTTCGTGGGGTTGGACCGGGGAGCTGTTTTTT. The J gene is TRBJ2-2, the V gene TRBV5-1; no firm D call. This CDR3 is 15 amino acids long. Germline V gives CDR1 SGHRS, CDR2 YFSETQ. Trimming removed 4 bases at V and 5 bases at J, with 15 bases between. The full variable domain, in which reference TRBV5-1 and TRBJ2-2 provide the parts outside the CDR3, is KAGVTQTPRYLIKTRGQQVTLSCSPISGHRSVSWYQQTPGQGLQFLFEYFSETQRNKGNFPGRFSGRQFSNSRSEMNVSTLELGDSALYLCASSPSWGWTGELFFGEGSRLTVL.

This chain uses TRBV7-8 with TRBJ2-7, with D hard to call. Germline V gene data show CDR1 as SGHVS and CDR2 as FQNEAQ. This CDR3 has 13 residues. V shed 1 base and J shed 0 bases, with 4 bases lying between them. The CDR3 loop reads CASSLDSSYEQYF. In DNA form, the CDR3 reads TGTGCCAGCAGCTTAGATAGCTCCTACGAGCAGTACTTC.

The J gene is TRBJ2-7, the V gene TRBV10-1; maybe TRBD1 (5 bases). The CDR3 length is 13 residues. V lost 2 bases to trimming and J lost 4 bases, with 9 bases between them. From germline, CDR1 is WNHNN and CDR2 SYGVQD (reference sequence). Here the CDR3 reads CASSELRDYEQYF. CDR3 bases: TGCGCCAGCAGTGAGCTCAGGGATTACGAGCAGTACTTC.

V is TRBV7-2 and J is TRBJ2-3; a possible D gene is TRBD2 (6 bases). V lost 1 base and J 4 bases, leaving 6 bases between the germline ends. The germline V gene has CDR1 SGHTA and CDR2 FQGNSA. The CDR3 spans 13 residues. The CDR3 DNA reads TGTGCCAGCAGCTTAGGACTAGCAGATACGCAGTATTTT. Its translation: CASSLGLADTQYF.

This chain connects TRBV9 to TRBJ1-2; the D gene is possibly TRBD1 (5 bases). The CDR3 runs to 17 residues. V lost 5 bases to trimming and J lost 2 bases, with 22 bases between them. Germline CDR1 SGDLS, CDR2 YYNGEE. The CDR3 loop is CASSDDRNTGQNYGYTF. In DNA form, the CDR3 reads TGTGCCAGCAGTGACGACCGCAACACGGGGCAGAACTATGGCTACACCTTC.

The chain employs TRBV15 and TRBJ2-3; 12 bases line up with TRBD2. This CDR3 contains 15 residues. Germline loops: CDR1 LNHNV, CDR2 YYDKDF (reference sequence). The trim removed 5 bases at V and 6 bases at J, leaving 6 bases unmatched. The CDR3 region is CATSDRLAGADTQYF. The DNA for the CDR3 is TGTGCCACCAGCGATCGACTAGCGGGGGCTGATACGCAGTATTTT.

The chain recombines TRBV9 with TRBJ2-7, with no clear D. The V end was cut by 4 bases, the J end by 2 bases, with 13 bases between. The CDR3 has 14 amino acids. Looked up from germline, CDR1 is SGDLS and CDR2 is YYNGEE. The CDR3 bases are TGTGCCAGCAGCCGTGACCAAGAACCCTACGAGCAGTACTTC. This translates into CASSRDQEPYEQYF.

V and J are TRBV13 and TRBJ2-1, with 7 bases matching TRBD1. J gave up 1 base and V 6 bases, and 6 bases lay outside the gene matches. Per the germline V gene, CDR1 is PRHDT and CDR2 is FYEKMQ (reference sequence). This CDR3 is 15 amino acids long. The CDR3 here is CASSSQGVSYNEQFF. The CDR3, as DNA: TGTGCCAGCAGTTCTCAGGGGGTTTCCTACAATGAGCAGTTCTTC. Full variable domain (remainder filled in from reference TRBV13 and TRBJ2-1): AAGVIQSPRHLIKEKRETATLKCYPIPRHDTVYWYQQGPGQDPQFLISFYEKMQSDKGSIPDRFSAQQFSDYHSELNMSSLELGDSALYFCASSSQGVSYNEQFFGPGTRLTVL.

The rearrangement joins TRBV7-2 to TRBJ1-1; a weak D match, TRBD1 (5 bases). Germline-derived CDR1 and CDR2 are SGHTA and FQGNSA. The CDR3 runs 13 residues. V was shortened by 8 bases and J by 6 bases, with 16 bases between the two germline ends. As DNA, the CDR3 is TGTGCCAGCGCCCCGGGGGGGTTCGCTGAAGCTTTCTTT. Translating it yields CASAPGGFAEAFF.

This rearrangement joins TRBV6-1 to TRBJ2-1; 10 nucleotides align to TRBD1. The trim removed 8 bases at V and 9 bases at J, leaving 7 bases unmatched. The CDR3 spans 13 residues. Per germline, CDR1 MNHNS and CDR2 SASEGT. The CDR3 loop reads CASGQGGVFEQFF. The DNA of the CDR3 is TGTGCCAGCGGACAGGGGGGCGTTTTTGAGCAGTTCTTC.

This chain joins TRBV27 and TRBJ2-3; D unresolved. Per germline, CDR1 MNHEY and CDR2 SMNVEV (reference sequence). The CDR3 is made up of 13 amino acids. Trimming took 3 bases from V and 2 from J, leaving 6 bases between them. The CDR3 DNA reads as TGTGCCAGCAGTTTTTCTCTCACAGATACGCAGTATTTT. The encoded protein is CASSFSLTDTQYF.

This rearrangement joins TRBV15 to TRBJ1-6; D may be TRBD1 (6 bases). This CDR3 is built from 15 residues. Trimming pared 4 bases from V and 7 bases from J, leaving 14 bases between. CDR1 is LNHNV and CDR2 is YYDKDF in the germline V gene (reference sequence). CDR3 amino acids: CATSIYRDENSPLHF. As DNA, the CDR3 is TGTGCCACCAGCATCTACAGGGACGAAAATTCACCCCTCCACTTT.

The chain links TRBV4-3 to TRBJ2-7; 11 bases map to TRBD1. The V gene's germline CDR1 is LGHNA and CDR2 YSLEER. CDR3 length: 15 amino acids. The ends lost 4 bases at V and 3 bases at J; junction bases unmatched: 5. CDR3 bases: TGCGCCAGCAGCCCAGCCGGGACAGGGGGCTACGAGCAGTACTTC. Its protein is CASSPAGTGGYEQYF.

This chain links TRBV7-2 with TRBJ2-1, with D tentatively TRBD2 (6 bases). Germline lookup yields CDR1 SGHTA and CDR2 FQGNSA. The CDR3 is 15 amino acids. The ends were cut back, 2 bases at V and 2 bases at J, with 10 bases in the middle. CDR3 DNA: TGTGCCAGCAGCTTACTGACTAGTACCTACAATGAGCAGTTCTTC. Amino acids: CASSLLTSTYNEQFF.

J is TRBJ1-5 and V is TRBV14, with D perhaps matching TRBD1 (5 bases). Germline CDR1 is SGHDN and CDR2 is FVKESK. The V end was cut by 1 base, the J end by 1 base, with 14 bases between. The CDR3 sequence is 17 residues long. CDR3 residues: CASSQGARYRSNQPQHF. Here the CDR3 DNA reads TGTGCCAGCAGCCAAGGAGCCAGGTACAGGAGCAATCAGCCCCAGCATTTT.

The V and J genes are TRBV27 and TRBJ2-6; 7 bases fit TRBD2. The CDR3 is made up of 15 amino acids. Germline assignment: CDR1 MNHEY and CDR2 SMNVEV (reference sequence). The V segment lost 5 bases and the J segment 8 bases; nucleotides outside the gene matches: 9. CDR3 amino acids: CASSTSKSGTNVLTF. Written as DNA, the CDR3 is TGTGCCAGCAGTACCTCTAAGAGCGGGACCAACGTCCTGACTTTC.

The chain joins TRBV11-2 to TRBJ2-7, with a tentative D call TRBD1 (6 bases). Germline assignment: CDR1 SGHAT and CDR2 FQNNGV. The CDR3 runs 13 residues. V lost 5 bases and J lost 3, with 11 bases in between. The CDR3 nucleotides are TGTGCCAGCAGCCCCGGACAGTTCTACGAGCAGTACTTC. It specifies CASSPGQFYEQYF.

The J gene is TRBJ1-4, the V gene TRBV7-8; no reliable D call. The germline V and J ends were trimmed by 5 bases and 4 bases, with 5 bases remaining between them. The CDR3 consists of 12 residues. From germline, CDR1 is SGHVS and CDR2 FQNEAQ. In DNA, the CDR3 is TGTGCCAGCAGCCCCCTTAATGAAAAACTGTTTTTT. Its protein product is CASSPLNEKLFF.

The CDR3 region has the DNA TGTGCCAGCTCACCGGGGACAGGGGTTGGCTATGGCTACACCTTC. Amino acid sequence: CASSPGTGVGYGYTF. The chain has TRBV18 and TRBJ1-2; 10 positions agree with TRBD1. Germline V CDR1 and CDR2: KGHSH, LQKENI. The CDR3 totals 15 residues. J lost 4 bases, V lost 3 bases, and 5 bases had no gene match.